This entry lists 15 T cell receptor beta chains sequenced from one sample in a study of blood T cells in healthy people across ages. Next came a second PCR, run for about 7 to 12 cycles, which used a sample-barcoded 5' primer along with a J-beta primer mix. In TCRdb, the 5' RACE reads were re-called with MiXCR into one record per CDR3 protein. This table holds around 580,000 distinct CDR3 sequences, roughly 48% found once. Sequencing used blood. Source of these receptors: a man older than 75 in good health.

This clonotype appeared a single time. The chain links TRBV5-6 to TRBJ2-7; 10 nucleotides match TRBD1. Germline trimming cut 4 bases from V and 5 bases from J; bases unmatched to any gene: 6. Germline V CDR1 and CDR2: SGHDT, YYEEEE. This CDR3 comprises 14 residues. The CDR3 sequence: CASSTGTGEDEQYF. CDR3 nucleotide sequence: TGTGCCAGCAGCACCGGGACAGGGGAGGACGAGCAGTACTTC.

As for this clonotype: Possible read error: a much larger clone is one base away. The chain recombines TRBV20-1 with TRBJ2-7; D tentatively reads TRBD1 or TRBD2 (5 bases each). The germline V and J ends were trimmed by 5 bases and 5 bases, with 22 bases remaining between them. The germline CDR1 and CDR2 sequences are DFQATT and SNEGSKA (reference sequence). This CDR3 comprises 15 residues. The CDR3 reads CSAERGVASTDEQYF. The CDR3 nucleotides are TGCAGTGCTGAGAGGGGTGTCGCGAGCACGGACGAGCAGTACTTC.

This clonotype was seen more than once but under ten times. The V gene is TRBV7-2, the J gene TRBJ1-5; maybe TRBD1 (6 bases). CDR3 length: 13 amino acids. CDR1 and CDR2 (germline): SGHTA, FQGNSA. Deletions cut 3 bases from V and 4 bases from J, with 7 bases between. The CDR3 loop is CASSFQGNQPQHF. Here the CDR3 DNA reads TGTGCCAGCAGCTTTCAGGGGAATCAGCCCCAGCATTTT.

The table lists this clonotype with many counts. The CDR3 loop is CASSSSGQSYGYTF. As DNA, the CDR3 is TGTGCCAGCAGCTCGTCGGGACAGTCCTATGGCTACACCTTC. The chain combines TRBV7-2 with TRBJ1-2, with 7 bases matching TRBD1. The CDR3 length is 14 residues. The trim removed 4 bases at V and 4 bases at J, leaving 6 bases unmatched. CDR1 is SGHTA, CDR2 FQGNSA, per germline.

The chain combines TRBV6-6 with TRBJ2-4, with a tentative D call TRBD2 (5 bases). The J call could be wrong; TRBJ2-7 is a better fit for the DNA end. This CDR3 region has 14 residues. The germline CDR1 and CDR2 sequences are MNHNY and SVGAGI (reference sequence). The CDR3 region has the DNA TGTGCCAGCAGCTTGGGCGGGTCGCCCTACGAGCAGTACTTC. This translates into CASSLGGSPYEQYF.

The chain uses TRBV3-1 and TRBJ2-3, with D unclear. Germline V gene lookup returns CDR1 LGHDT and CDR2 YNNKEL (reference sequence). Trimming took 3 bases from V and 0 from J, leaving 10 bases between them. This CDR3 is 15 amino acids long. CDR3 in DNA: TGTGCCAGCAGCCATAGGGCGTTGAGCACAGATACGCAGTATTTT. Amino acids: CASSHRALSTDTQYF.

The rearrangement uses TRBV20-1 and TRBJ2-5; D tentatively fits TRBD1 or TRBD2 (6 bases each). V shed 3 bases and J shed 4 bases, with 9 bases lying between them. The CDR3 runs 12 residues. Germline-derived CDR1 and CDR2 are DFQATT and SNEGSKA (reference sequence). The CDR3 sequence is CSASGGLETQYF. The CDR3 nucleotides read TGCAGTGCTAGCGGGGGCTTAGAGACCCAGTACTTC.

This rearrangement joins TRBV28 to TRBJ1-1; perhaps TRBD1 as D (5 bases). Germline CDR1 MDHEN, CDR2 SYDVKM. V was pared by 3 bases and J by 5 bases, with 16 bases between. The CDR3 length is 15 residues. The CDR3 DNA follows: TGTGCCAGCAGTTTCGGCGGCGCTGGGGGGACTGAAGCTTTCTTT. It is translated as CASSFGGAGGTEAFF.

The J gene is TRBJ1-2, the V gene TRBV6-5; TRBD1 matches 11 bases. V shed 4 bases, J shed 7 bases, and the junction held 5 bases outside the gene matches. The CDR3 sequence is 14 residues long. Germline values: CDR1 MNHEY, CDR2 SVGAGI. The CDR3 nucleotides are TGTGCCAGCAGTTTAGGACAGGGGGCAACTGGCTACACCTTC. It yields the protein CASSLGQGATGYTF.

This clonotype was detected only a few times. The gene calls are TRBV20-1 and TRBJ2-7, with D perhaps TRBD2 (6 bases). The germline CDR1 and CDR2 sequences are DFQATT and SNEGSKA (reference sequence). V was pared by 3 bases and J by 3 bases, with 18 bases between. CDR3 length: 15 residues. The CDR3 DNA reads TGCAGTGCTAGGCCCATAATCCGGGGGTTCTACGAGCAGTACTTC. It specifies CSARPIIRGFYEQYF.

The chain has TRBV28 and TRBJ2-7; D unclear. The length of the CDR3 is 14 residues. Trimming shortened V by 8 bases and J by 3 bases, and 17 bases separated the two germline ends. Germline lookup yields CDR1 MDHEN and CDR2 SYDVKM. CDR3 protein: CASVDGLMSYEQYF. CDR3 DNA: TGTGCCAGCGTAGACGGCCTAATGAGCTACGAGCAGTACTTC.

This clonotype came up a few times. DNA for the CDR3: TGCGCCAGCAGCCAATTTCACACAGGGGAGAATGAAAAACTGTTTTTT. Protein product: CASSQFHTGENEKLFF. The chain uses TRBV4-3 and TRBJ1-4, with TRBD1 matching over 7 bases. Trimming cost V 2 bases and J 5 bases; bases outside gene matches: 8. Looked up from germline, CDR1 is LGHNA and CDR2 is YSLEER. The CDR3 totals 16 residues.

This clonotype was counted between two and nine times. The V and J genes are TRBV6-5 and TRBJ1-1, with a possible D match to TRBD1 (6 bases). Germline V gene sequence: CDR1 MNHEY, CDR2 SVGAGI. The ends were cut back, 8 bases at V and 0 bases at J, with 13 bases in the middle. This CDR3 has 14 residues. The CDR3 DNA is TGTGCCAGCGGTCCGGGACACTTGAACACTGAAGCTTTCTTT. Translation gives CASGPGHLNTEAFF.

In its sample, this clonotype was seen many times. The chain uses TRBV6-5 and TRBJ1-2; the match to TRBD1 covers 8 bases. Germline values: CDR1 MNHEY, CDR2 SVGAGI. With 0 bases clipped from V and 5 bases from J, the junction kept 8 bases outside the gene matches. The length of the CDR3 is 16 residues. The CDR3: CASSYSRPDRGYGYTF. The CDR3 DNA reads as TGTGCCAGCAGTTACTCGAGACCAGACAGGGGTTATGGCTACACCTTC.

The chain links TRBV4-2 to TRBJ2-6, with D maybe TRBD1 (7 bases). The CDR3 runs to 16 residues. Between the trimmed V and J ends, which lost 2 bases and 4 bases, there was a span of 12 bases. Germline CDR1 is LGHNA and CDR2 is YNFKEQ. The CDR3, as DNA: TGTGCCAGCAGCCAACCCAGGGGGGCCGGGGCCAACGTCCTGACTTTC. The encoded protein is CASSQPRGAGANVLTF.